This T cell receptor (beta chain) stems from a study of regulatory T cells in long-lasting Graves disease. This clonotype was counted at least ten times. Through Arm-PCR of CDR3 regions and iRepertoire HTBI primers, TCR beta libraries were built. In TCRdb, the multiplex PCR reads were re-called with MiXCR into one record per CDR3 protein. The table lists fewer than 650,000 distinct CDR3 sequences, more than 15% of them singletons. Time point indicated: newly diagnosed GD, antithyroid drugs for less than 3 months. RNA extracted from PBMCs served as the sequencing template. Germline V gene data show CDR1 as MNHEY and CDR2 as SMNVEV (reference sequence). V lost 3 bases to trimming and J lost 6 bases, with 12 bases between them. The CDR3 contains 13 residues. The data also belong to a second study, concerning T cells in Graves' hyperthyroidism and ophthalmopathy.

The TCR sequence derives from a man younger than 35 with Graves disease. V gene TRBV27 combines with J gene TRBJ2-7; possible D gene TRBD1, 5 bases. Sequences were derived from peripheral blood mononuclear cells (PBMCs), sampled at new diagnosis, from a patient treated with antithyroid drugs. This chain's CDR3 is CASSFVGAAEQYF. The CDR3 DNA reads TGTGCCAGCAGTTTTGTAGGGGCGGCCGAGCAGTACTTC.